The present T cell receptor (beta chain) was sequenced within a study of T-cell memory formation after mild COVID-19. Study outcomes and limitations: Contracting clones from day 15 to 85 showed balanced CD4/CD8; later expanders favored CD4+. CM and EM subsets held most contracting CD4+ clones; EMRA held CD8+ ones. A second wave of clones peaked on day 37, and their SARS-CoV-2 specificity went unconfirmed.

The CDR3 covers 15 residues. Trimming shortened V by 4 bases and J by 0 bases, and 13 bases separated the two germline ends. Germline V CDR1 and CDR2: SGHKS, YYEKEE (reference sequence). This clonotype has a handful of counts. The antigen is undetermined. 5'RACE primed from the constant segment yielded TCR alpha and TCR beta cDNA libraries bearing sample barcodes and UMIs. A single record per CDR3 protein comes from TCRdb applying MiXCR to the 5' RACE reads. The data show about 180,000 distinct CDR3 sequences, with about 18% seen just once and roughly 3.8% held by the top ten. This TCR was recovered from a man aged 18-30 years who had mild COVID-19 (a few samples of this study predate the infection). Cell type and time point are not known. Specimen: PBMCs or a T cell subset sorted from them (not recorded which). The chain uses TRBV5-5 and TRBJ1-2; the D is unclear. CDR3 in DNA: TGTGCCAGCAGCCCACAGCCCAGGACTAACTATGGCTACACCTTC. This encodes CASSPQPRTNYGYTF.